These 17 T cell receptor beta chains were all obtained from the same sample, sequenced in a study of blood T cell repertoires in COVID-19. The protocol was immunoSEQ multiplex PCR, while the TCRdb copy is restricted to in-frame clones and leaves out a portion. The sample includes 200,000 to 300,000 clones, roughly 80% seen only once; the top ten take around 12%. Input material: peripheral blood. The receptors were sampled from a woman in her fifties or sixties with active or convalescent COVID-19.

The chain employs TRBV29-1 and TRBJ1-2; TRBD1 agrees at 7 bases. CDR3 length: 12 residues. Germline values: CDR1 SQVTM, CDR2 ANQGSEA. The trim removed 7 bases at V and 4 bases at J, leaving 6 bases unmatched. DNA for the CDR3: TGCAGCGGTGGACAGGCTGGCTATGGCTACACCTTC. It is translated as CSGGQAGYGYTF.

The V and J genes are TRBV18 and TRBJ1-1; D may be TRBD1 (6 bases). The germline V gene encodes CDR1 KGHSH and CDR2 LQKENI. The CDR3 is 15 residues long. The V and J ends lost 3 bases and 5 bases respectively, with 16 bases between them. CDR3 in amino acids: CASSPLDSRGTEAFF. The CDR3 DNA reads TGTGCCAGCTCACCGTTGGACAGCCGAGGAACTGAAGCTTTCTTT.

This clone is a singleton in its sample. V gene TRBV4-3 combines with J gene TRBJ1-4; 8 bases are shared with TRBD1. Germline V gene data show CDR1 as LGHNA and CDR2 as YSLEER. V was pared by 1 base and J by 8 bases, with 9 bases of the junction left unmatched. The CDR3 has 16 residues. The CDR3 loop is CASSQGIGQGEEKLFF. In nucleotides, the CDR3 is TGCGCCAGCAGCCAAGGAATCGGACAGGGAGAAGAAAAACTGTTTTTT.

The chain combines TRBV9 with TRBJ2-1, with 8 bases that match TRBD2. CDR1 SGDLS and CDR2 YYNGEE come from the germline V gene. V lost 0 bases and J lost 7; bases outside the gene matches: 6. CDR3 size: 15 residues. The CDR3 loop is CASSVAGGGNNEQFF. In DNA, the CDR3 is TGTGCCAGCAGCGTAGCGGGCGGGGGGAATAATGAGCAGTTCTTC.

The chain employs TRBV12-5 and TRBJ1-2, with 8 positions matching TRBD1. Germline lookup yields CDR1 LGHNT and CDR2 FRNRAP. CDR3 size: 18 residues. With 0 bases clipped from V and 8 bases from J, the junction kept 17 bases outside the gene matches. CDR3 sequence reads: CASGLVYEGNPGGYGYTF. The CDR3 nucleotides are TGTGCTAGTGGTTTGGTATATGAGGGAAATCCAGGGGGCTACGGCTACACCTTC.

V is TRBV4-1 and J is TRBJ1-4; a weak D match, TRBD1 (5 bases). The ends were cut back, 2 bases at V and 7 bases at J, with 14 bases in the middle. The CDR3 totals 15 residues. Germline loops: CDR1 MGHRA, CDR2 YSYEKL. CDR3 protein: CASSQSILGGEKLFF. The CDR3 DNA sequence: TGCGCCAGCAGCCAATCCATCTTGGGGGGTGAAAAACTGTTTTTT.

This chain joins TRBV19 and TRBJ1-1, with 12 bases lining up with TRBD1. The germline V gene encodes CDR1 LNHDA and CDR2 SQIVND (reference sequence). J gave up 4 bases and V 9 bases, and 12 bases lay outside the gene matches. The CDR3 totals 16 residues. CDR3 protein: CASRDRGRVGSTEAFF. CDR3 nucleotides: TGTGCCAGCCGGGACAGGGGGCGCGTGGGGAGCACTGAAGCTTTCTTT.

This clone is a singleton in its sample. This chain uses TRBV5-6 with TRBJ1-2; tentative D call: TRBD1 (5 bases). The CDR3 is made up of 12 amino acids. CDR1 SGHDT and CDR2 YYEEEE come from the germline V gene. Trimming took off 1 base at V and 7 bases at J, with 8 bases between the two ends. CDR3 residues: CASSLSRGGYTF. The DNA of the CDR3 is TGTGCCAGCAGCTTGAGTAGGGGTGGCTACACCTTC.

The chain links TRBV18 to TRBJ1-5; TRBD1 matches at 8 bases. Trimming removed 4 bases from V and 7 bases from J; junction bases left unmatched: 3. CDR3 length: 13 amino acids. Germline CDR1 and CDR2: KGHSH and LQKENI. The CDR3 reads CASSLNRGQPQHF. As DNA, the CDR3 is TGTGCCAGCTCACTCAACAGGGGGCAGCCCCAGCATTTT. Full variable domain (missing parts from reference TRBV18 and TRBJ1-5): NAGVMQNPRHLVRRRGQEARLRCSPMKGHSHVYWYRQLPEEGLKFMVYLQKENIIDESGMPKERFSAEFPKEGPSILRIQQVVRGDSAAYFCASSLNRGQPQHFGDGTRLSIL.

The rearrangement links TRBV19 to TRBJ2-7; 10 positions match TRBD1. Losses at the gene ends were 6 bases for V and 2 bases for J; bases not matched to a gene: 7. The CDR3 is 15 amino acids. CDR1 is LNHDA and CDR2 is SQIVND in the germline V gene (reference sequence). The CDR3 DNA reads TGTGCCAGTAGCCGTTCCGGGACAGGGGCCTACGAGCAGTACTTC. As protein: CASSRSGTGAYEQYF.

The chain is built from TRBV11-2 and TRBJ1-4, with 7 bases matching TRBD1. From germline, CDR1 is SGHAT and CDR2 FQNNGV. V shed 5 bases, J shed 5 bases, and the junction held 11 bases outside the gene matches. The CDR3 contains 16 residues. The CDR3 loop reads CASSPQTGTYNEKLFF. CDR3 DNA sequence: TGTGCCAGCAGCCCCCAGACAGGGACATACAATGAAAAACTGTTTTTT.

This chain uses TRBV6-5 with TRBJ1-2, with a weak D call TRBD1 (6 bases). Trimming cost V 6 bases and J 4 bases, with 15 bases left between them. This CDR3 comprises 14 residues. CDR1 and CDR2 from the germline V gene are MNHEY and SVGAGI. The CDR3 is CASRARQGPYGYTF. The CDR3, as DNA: TGTGCCAGCAGAGCGCGCCAGGGGCCCTATGGCTACACCTTC.

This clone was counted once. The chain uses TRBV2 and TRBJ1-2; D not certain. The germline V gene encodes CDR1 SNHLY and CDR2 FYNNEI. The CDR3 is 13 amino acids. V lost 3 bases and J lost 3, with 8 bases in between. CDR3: CASSDEADYGYTF. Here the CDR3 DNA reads TGTGCCAGCAGTGATGAGGCAGACTATGGCTACACCTTC.

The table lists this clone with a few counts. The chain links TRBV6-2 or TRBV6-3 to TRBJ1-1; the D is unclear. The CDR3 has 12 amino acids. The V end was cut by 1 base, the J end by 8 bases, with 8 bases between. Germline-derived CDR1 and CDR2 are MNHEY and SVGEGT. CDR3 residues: CASSYWPQEAFF. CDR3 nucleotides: TGTGCCAGCAGTTACTGGCCCCAGGAAGCTTTCTTT.

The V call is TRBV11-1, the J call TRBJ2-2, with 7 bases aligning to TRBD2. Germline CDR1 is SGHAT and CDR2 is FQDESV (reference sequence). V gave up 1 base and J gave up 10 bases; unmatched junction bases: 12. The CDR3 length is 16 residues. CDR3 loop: CASSLGPPSGGKELFF. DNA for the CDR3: TGTGCCAGCAGCTTAGGGCCGCCTAGCGGTGGTAAGGAGCTGTTTTTT.

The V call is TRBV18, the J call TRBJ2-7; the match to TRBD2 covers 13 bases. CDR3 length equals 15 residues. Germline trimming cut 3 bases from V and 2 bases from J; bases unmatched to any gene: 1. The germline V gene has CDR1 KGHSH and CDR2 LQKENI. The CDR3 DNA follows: TGTGCCAGCTCACCCACTAGCGGGGGGGCCTACGAGCAGTACTTC. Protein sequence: CASSPTSGGAYEQYF.

The CDR3 bases are TGTGCCAGCAGCGGCGGCGGTGCGGGGGAGGAGCAGTTCTTC. Translating gives CASSGGGAGEEQFF. The chain carries TRBV9 and TRBJ2-1, with TRBD2 identical over 7 bases. The J segment lost 10 bases and the V segment lost 3 bases, leaving 10 bases of the junction unmatched. The CDR3 totals 14 residues. Germline CDR1 and CDR2: SGDLS and YYNGEE.